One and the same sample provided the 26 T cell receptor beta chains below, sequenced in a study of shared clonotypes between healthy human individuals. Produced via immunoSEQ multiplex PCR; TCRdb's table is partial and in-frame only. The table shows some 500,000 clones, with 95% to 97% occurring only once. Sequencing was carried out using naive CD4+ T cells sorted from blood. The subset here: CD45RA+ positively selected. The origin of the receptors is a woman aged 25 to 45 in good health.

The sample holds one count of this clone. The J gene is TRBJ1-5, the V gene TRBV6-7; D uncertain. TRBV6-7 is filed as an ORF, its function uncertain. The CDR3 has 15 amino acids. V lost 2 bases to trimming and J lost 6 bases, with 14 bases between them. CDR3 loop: CASSYHVGRGQPQHF. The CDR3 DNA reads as TGTGCCAGCAGTTACCACGTAGGACGAGGTCAGCCCCAGCATTTT.

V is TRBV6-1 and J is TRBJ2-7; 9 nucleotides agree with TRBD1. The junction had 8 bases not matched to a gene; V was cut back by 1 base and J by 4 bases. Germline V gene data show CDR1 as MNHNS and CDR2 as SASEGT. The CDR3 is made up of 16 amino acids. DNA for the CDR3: TGTGCCAGCAGTGAAGGCCTGGGACAGGGTGGATACGAGCAGTACTTC. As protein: CASSEGLGQGGYEQYF.

The CDR3 region is CASSQTWTSAYEQYF. The CDR3 coding sequence is TGCGCCAGCAGCCAAACGTGGACCAGCGCCTACGAGCAGTACTTC. V gene TRBV4-1 combines with J gene TRBJ2-7; D is uncertain. Trimming cost V 2 bases and J 2 bases, with 13 bases left between them. Per the germline V gene, CDR1 is MGHRA and CDR2 is YSYEKL. The length of the CDR3 is 15 residues.

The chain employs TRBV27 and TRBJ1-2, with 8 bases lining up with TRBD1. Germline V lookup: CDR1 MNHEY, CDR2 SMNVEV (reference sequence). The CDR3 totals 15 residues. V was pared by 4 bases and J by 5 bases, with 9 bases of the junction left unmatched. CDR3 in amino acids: CASSSRGTGDYGYTF. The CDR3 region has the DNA TGTGCCAGCAGTTCCCGCGGGACAGGCGATTATGGCTACACCTTC.

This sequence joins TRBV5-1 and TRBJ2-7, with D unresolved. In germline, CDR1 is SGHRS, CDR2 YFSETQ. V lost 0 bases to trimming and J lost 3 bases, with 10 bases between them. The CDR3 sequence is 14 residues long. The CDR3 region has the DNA TGCGCCAGCAGCTTGGGCGACTCTCACTACGAGCAGTACTTC. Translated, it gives CASSLGDSHYEQYF.

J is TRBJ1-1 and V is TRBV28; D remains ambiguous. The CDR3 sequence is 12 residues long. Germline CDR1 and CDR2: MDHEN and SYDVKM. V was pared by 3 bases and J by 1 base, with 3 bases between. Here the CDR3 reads CASSLANTEAFF. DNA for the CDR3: TGTGCCAGCAGTTTGGCGAACACTGAAGCTTTCTTT.

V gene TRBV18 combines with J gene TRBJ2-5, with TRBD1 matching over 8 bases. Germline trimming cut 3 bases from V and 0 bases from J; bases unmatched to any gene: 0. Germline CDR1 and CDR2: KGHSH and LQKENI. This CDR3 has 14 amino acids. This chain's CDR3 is CASSPGQDQETQYF. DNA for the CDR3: TGTGCCAGCTCACCGGGACAGGACCAAGAGACCCAGTACTTC.

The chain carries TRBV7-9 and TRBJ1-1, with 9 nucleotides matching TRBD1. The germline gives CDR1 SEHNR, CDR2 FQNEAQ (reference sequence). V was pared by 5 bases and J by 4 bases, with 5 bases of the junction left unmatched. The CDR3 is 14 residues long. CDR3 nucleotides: TGTGCCAGCAGCCTCACAGGGGGCGTCACTGAAGCTTTCTTT. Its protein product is CASSLTGGVTEAFF.

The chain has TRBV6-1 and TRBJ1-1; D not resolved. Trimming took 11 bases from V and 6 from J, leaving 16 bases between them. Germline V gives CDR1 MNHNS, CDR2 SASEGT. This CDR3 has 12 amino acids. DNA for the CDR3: TGTGCCGCGGCGGTACTCCAGGCTGAAGCTTTCTTT. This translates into CAAAVLQAEAFF.

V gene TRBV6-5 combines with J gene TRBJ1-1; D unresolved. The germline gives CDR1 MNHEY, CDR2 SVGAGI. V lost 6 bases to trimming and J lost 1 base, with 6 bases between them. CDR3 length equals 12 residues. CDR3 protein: CASSQKNTEAFF. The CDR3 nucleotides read TGTGCCAGCAGCCAGAAGAACACTGAAGCTTTCTTT.

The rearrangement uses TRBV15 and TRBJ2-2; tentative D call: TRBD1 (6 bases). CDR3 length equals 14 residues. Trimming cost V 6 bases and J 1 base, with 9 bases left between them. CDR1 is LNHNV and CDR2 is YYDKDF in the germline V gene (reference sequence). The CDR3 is CATSRGQNTGELFF. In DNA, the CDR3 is TGTGCCACCAGTAGGGGACAGAACACCGGGGAGCTGTTTTTT.

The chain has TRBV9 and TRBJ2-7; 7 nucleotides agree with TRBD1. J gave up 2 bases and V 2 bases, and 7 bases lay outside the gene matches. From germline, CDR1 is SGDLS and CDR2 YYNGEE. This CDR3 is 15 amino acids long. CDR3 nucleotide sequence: TGTGCCAGCAGCGTGACAGGGATCGGTCCCTACGAGCAGTACTTC. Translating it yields CASSVTGIGPYEQYF. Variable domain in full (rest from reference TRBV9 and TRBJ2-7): DSGVTQTPKHLITATGQRVTLRCSPRSGDLSVYWYQQSLDQGLQFLIQYYNGEERAKGNILERFSAQQFPDLHSELNLSSLELGDSALYFCASSVTGIGPYEQYFGPGTRLTVT.

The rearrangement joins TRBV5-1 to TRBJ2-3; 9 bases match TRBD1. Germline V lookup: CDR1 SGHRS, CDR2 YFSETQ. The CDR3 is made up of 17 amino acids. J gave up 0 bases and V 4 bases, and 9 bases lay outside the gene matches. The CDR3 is CASSGTGQGLSTDTQYF. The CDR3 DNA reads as TGCGCCAGCAGCGGCACCGGACAGGGGTTAAGCACAGATACGCAGTATTTT.

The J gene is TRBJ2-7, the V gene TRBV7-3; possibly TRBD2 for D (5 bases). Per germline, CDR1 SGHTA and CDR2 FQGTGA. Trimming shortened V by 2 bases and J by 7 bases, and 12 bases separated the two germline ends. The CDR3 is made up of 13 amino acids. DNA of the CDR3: TGTGCCAGCAGCTTAGAGCCCAGAGGGGAGCAGTACTTC. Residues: CASSLEPRGEQYF.

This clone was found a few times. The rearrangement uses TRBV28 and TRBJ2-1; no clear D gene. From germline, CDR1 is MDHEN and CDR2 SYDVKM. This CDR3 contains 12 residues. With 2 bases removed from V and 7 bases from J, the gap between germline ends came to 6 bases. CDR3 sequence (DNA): TGTGCCAGCAGTTTACGGGCTAATGAGCAGTTCTTC. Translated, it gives CASSLRANEQFF.

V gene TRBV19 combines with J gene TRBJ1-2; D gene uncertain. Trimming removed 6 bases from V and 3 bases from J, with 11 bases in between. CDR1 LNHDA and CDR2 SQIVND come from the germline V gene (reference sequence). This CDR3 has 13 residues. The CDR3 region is CASRRPVDYGYTF. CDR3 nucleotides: TGTGCCAGTAGACGGCCAGTGGACTATGGCTACACCTTC.

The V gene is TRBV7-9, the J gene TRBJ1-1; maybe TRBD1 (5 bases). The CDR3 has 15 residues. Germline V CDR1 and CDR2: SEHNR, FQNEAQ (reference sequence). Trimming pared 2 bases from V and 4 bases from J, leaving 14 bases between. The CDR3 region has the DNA TGTGCCAGCAGCTTATCTTCCAGGGTCGGCACTGAAGCTTTCTTT. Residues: CASSLSSRVGTEAFF.

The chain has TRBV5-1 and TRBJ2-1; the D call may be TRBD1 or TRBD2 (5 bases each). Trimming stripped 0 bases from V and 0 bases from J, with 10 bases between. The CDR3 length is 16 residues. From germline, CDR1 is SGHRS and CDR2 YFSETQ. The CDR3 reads CASSLDGGSSYNEQFF. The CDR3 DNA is TGCGCCAGCAGCTTGGATGGGGGAAGCTCCTACAATGAGCAGTTCTTC.

The CDR3 loop is CASSYSPGENIQYF. The CDR3 region has the DNA TGTGCCAGCAGTTACTCCCCAGGGGAAAACATTCAGTACTTC. This chain connects TRBV6-5 to TRBJ2-4; the D gene is possibly TRBD1 (6 bases). Germline V gene data show CDR1 as MNHEY and CDR2 as SVGAGI. V lost 0 bases and J lost 5, with 8 bases in between. The CDR3 runs 14 residues.

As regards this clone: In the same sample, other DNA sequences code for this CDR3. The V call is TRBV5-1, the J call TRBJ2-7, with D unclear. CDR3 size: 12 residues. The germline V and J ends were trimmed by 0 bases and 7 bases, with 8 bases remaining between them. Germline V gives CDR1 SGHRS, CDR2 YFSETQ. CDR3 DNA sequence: TGCGCCAGCAGCTTGGAAGTTGGAGAGCAGTACTTC. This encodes CASSLEVGEQYF.

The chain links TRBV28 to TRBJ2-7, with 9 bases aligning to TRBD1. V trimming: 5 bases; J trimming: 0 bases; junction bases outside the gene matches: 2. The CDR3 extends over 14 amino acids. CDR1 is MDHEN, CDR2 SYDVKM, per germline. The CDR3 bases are TGTGCCAGCAGTCGGGACAGGGTCTCCTACGAGCAGTACTTC. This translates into CASSRDRVSYEQYF.

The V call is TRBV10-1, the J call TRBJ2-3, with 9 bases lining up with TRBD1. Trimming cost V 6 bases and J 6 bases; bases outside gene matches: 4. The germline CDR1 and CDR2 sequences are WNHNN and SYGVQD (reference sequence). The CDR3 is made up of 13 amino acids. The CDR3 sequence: CASSAQGADTQYF. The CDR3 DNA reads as TGCGCCAGCAGCGCACAGGGGGCGGATACGCAGTATTTT.

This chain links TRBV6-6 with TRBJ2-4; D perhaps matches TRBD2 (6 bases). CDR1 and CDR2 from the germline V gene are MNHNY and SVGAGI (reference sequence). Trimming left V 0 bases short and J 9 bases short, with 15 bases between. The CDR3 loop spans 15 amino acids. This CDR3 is CASSYSPRRVGIQYF. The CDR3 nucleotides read TGTGCCAGCAGTTACTCACCCCGGAGGGTCGGCATTCAGTACTTC.

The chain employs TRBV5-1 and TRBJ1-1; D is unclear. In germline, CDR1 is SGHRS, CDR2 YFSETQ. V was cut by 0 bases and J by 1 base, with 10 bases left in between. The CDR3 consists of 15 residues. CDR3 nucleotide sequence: TGCGCCAGCAGCTTGGCAGGCGTGGGGAACACTGAAGCTTTCTTT. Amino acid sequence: CASSLAGVGNTEAFF.

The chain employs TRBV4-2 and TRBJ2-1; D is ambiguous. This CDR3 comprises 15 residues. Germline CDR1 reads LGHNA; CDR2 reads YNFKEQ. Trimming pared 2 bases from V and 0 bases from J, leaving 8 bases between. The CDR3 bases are TGTGCCAGCAGCCAATCCGTAAGCTCCTACAATGAGCAGTTCTTC. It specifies CASSQSVSSYNEQFF.

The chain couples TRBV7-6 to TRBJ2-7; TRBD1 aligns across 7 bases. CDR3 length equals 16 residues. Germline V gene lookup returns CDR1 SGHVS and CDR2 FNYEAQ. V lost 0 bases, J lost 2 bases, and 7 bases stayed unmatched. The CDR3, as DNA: TGTGCCAGCAGCTTAGCGGACAGGAAGGGTACCTACGAGCAGTACTTC. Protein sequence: CASSLADRKGTYEQYF.